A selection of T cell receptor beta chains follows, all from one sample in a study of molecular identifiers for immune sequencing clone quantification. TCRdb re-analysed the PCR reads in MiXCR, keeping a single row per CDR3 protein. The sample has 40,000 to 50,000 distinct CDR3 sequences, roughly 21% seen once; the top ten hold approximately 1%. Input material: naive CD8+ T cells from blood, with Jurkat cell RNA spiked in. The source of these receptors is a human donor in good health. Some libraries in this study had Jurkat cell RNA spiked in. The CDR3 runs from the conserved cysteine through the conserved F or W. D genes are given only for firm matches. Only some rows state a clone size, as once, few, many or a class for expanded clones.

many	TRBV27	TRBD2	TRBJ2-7	CASSRALAGVGEQYF	TGTGCCAGCAGCCGCGCACTAGCGGGAGTAGGCGAGCAGTACTTC
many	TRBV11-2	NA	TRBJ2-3	CASSSLPPRGDTQYF	TGTGCCAGCAGCTCCCTCCCCCCCCGCGGGGATACGCAGTATTTT
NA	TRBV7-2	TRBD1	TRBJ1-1	CASRIQGDWKAFF	TGTGCCAGCAGAATACAGGGGGACTGGAAAGCTTTCTTT
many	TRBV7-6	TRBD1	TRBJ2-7	CASSLVDRDEQYF	TGTGCCAGCAGCTTAGTGGACAGGGACGAGCAGTACTTC
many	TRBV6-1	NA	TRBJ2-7	CASSLNRAYEQYF	TGTGCCAGCAGTCTCAACAGGGCCTACGAGCAGTACTTC
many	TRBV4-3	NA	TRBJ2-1	CASSQDIPGFNEQFF	TGCGCCAGCAGCCAAGACATCCCTGGCTTCAATGAGCAGTTCTTC
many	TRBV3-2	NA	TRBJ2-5	CASSQAGPGRTQYF	TGTGCCAGCAGCCAAGCCGGCCCAGGGAGGACCCAGTACTTC
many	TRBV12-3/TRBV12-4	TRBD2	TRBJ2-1	CASRPLAGGLPSYNEQFF	TGTGCCAGCAGACCTCTAGCGGGGGGCCTCCCCTCCTACAATGAGCAGTTCTTC
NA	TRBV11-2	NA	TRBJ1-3	CASSPDLSSGNTIYF	TGTGCCAGCAGCCCTGACCTGAGCTCTGGAAACACCATATATTTT
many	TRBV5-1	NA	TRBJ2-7	CASSLEEQGPYEQYF	TGCGCCAGCAGCTTGGAAGAACAGGGCCCCTACGAGCAGTACTTC
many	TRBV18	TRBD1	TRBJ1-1	CASSLDRASTEAFF	TGTGCCAGCTCACTGGACAGGGCAAGCACTGAAGCTTTCTTT
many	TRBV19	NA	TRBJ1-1	CASSMGAALNTEAFF	TGTGCCAGTAGTATGGGGGCAGCCCTGAACACTGAAGCTTTCTTT
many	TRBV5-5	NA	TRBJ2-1	CASSLRLYSSYNEQFF	TGTGCCAGCAGCCTACGACTGTACTCCTCCTACAATGAGCAGTTCTTC
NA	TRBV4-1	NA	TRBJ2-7	CASSQGTSGDEQYF	TGCGCCAGCAGCCAGGGGACCTCAGGGGACGAGCAGTACTTC
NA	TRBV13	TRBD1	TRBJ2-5	CAGSSTGQGDETQYF	TGTGCCGGCAGCTCAACCGGACAGGGGGATGAGACCCAGTACTTC
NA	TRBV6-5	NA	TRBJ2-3	CASSLRGLGTDTQCF	TGTGCCAGCAGCCTAAGAGGGTTGGGAACAGATACGCAGTGTTTT
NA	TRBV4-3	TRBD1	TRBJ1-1	CASSRTGTGGVGNTEAFF	TGCGCCAGCAGCCGGACCGGGACAGGGGGCGTCGGGAACACTGAAGCTTTCTTT
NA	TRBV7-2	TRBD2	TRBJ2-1	CASGAQGLAYNEQFF	TGTGCCAGCGGCGCCCAGGGACTAGCCTACAATGAGCAGTTCTTC
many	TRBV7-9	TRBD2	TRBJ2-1	CASSLPAGTSGYNEQFF	TGTGCCAGCAGCCTCCCCGCCGGGACTAGCGGTTACAATGAGCAGTTCTTC
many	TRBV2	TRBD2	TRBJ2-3	CASSSPSGGATDTQYF	TGTGCCAGCAGTTCGCCTAGCGGGGGGGCCACAGATACGCAGTATTTT
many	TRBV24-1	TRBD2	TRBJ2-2	CATSDPGTSSANTGELFF	TGTGCCACCAGTGATCCCGGGACTAGCTCGGCGAACACCGGGGAGCTGTTTTTT
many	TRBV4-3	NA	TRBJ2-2	CASSQVSGTVTGELFF	TGCGCCAGCAGCCAAGTGTCTGGGACGGTCACCGGGGAGCTGTTTTTT
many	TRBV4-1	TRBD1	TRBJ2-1	CASSHRTGYEQFF	TGCGCCAGCAGCCATAGGACAGGGTATGAGCAGTTCTTC
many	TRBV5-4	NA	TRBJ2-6	CASSLSGLSAGANVLTF	TGTGCCAGCAGCTTGAGCGGCCTGAGCGCAGGGGCCAACGTCCTGACTTTC
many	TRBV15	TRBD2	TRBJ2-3	CATSRGLAGPDTQYF	TGTGCCACCAGCAGAGGACTAGCGGGACCAGATACGCAGTATTTT
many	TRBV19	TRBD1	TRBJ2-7	CASSPGVGTGGDEQYF	TGTGCCAGTAGTCCGGGGGTAGGGACAGGGGGCGACGAGCAGTACTTC
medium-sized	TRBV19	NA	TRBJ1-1	CASSPAPPMNTEAFF	TGTGCCAGTAGTCCTGCTCCACCGATGAACACTGAAGCTTTCTTT
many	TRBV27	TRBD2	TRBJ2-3	CASSLYRLAGGRDTQYF	TGTGCCAGCAGTTTATACCGACTAGCGGGAGGCCGAGATACGCAGTATTTT
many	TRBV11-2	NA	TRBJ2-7	CASSFDLYEQYF	TGTGCCAGCAGTTTCGACCTCTACGAGCAGTACTTC
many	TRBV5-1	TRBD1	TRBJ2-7	CASSSTGGLFYEQYF	TGCGCCAGCAGCTCGACAGGGGGCCTGTTTTACGAGCAGTACTTC
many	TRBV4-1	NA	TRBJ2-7	CASSQVGEAYEQYF	TGCGCCAGCAGCCAAGTTGGGGAGGCCTACGAGCAGTACTTC
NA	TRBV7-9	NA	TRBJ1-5	CASSPTGDRQPQHF	TGTGCCAGCAGCCCGACGGGAGATCGTCAGCCCCAGCATTTT